One and the same sample provided the 10 T cell receptor beta chains below, sequenced in a study of cytomegalovirus exposure and HLA in healthy donors. The PCR employed 60 Vbeta primers together with 13 Jbeta primers. Clones were sequenced by immunoSEQ multiplex PCR, and TCRdb holds only the in-frame ones, with some missing. There are 200,000 to 250,000 clones in the sample, with about 1% held by the top ten. Sequenced: PBMCs. These receptors originate from a girl aged 2 to 10 in good health and CMV-seropositive.

The chain recombines TRBV28 with TRBJ2-3; a weak D match, TRBD2 (6 bases). The CDR3 runs 14 residues. V gave up 8 bases and J gave up 2 bases, with 14 bases separating them. CDR1 and CDR2 (germline): MDHEN, SYDVKM. This CDR3 is CASSSGTPTDTQYF. The CDR3 region has the DNA TGTGCCAGCTCCTCCGGGACTCCCACAGATACGCAGTATTTT.

The rearrangement links TRBV7-9 to TRBJ2-3, with TRBD2 matching over 10 bases. With V trimmed by 2 bases and J by 3 bases, 2 bases remained unmatched. Germline CDR1 and CDR2: SEHNR and FQNEAQ (reference sequence). This CDR3 is 15 amino acids long. The CDR3: CASSLLAGGTDTQYF. In DNA, the CDR3 is TGTGCCAGCAGCTTATTAGCGGGAGGTACAGATACGCAGTATTTT.

The gene calls are TRBV10-3 and TRBJ1-2; 9 bases are a match to TRBD1. The CDR3 length is 16 residues. V was pared by 10 bases and J by 3 bases, with 15 bases of the junction left unmatched. CDR1 and CDR2 (germline): ENHRY, SYGVKD. As DNA, the CDR3 is TGTGCCACCATGGACCAGGACAGGGGAGCGGACTATGGCTACACCTTC. Amino acid sequence: CATMDQDRGADYGYTF.

This sequence joins TRBV28 and TRBJ2-7; possible D gene TRBD1, 6 bases. The CDR3 has 15 amino acids. CDR1 and CDR2 (germline): MDHEN, SYDVKM. The V end was cut by 4 bases, the J end by 3 bases, with 16 bases between. CDR3 nucleotide sequence: TGTGCCAGCAGTTCTCCCCCACAGGGTCACTACGAGCAGTACTTC. It yields the protein CASSSPPQGHYEQYF. Based on the CDR3 plus reference TRBV28 and TRBJ2-7, the full variable domain is DVKVTQSSRYLVKRTGEKVFLECVQDMDHENMFWYRQDPGLGLRLIYFSYDVKMKEKGDIPEGYSVSREKKERFSLILESASTNQTSMYLCASSSPPQGHYEQYFGPGTRLTVT.

The gene calls are TRBV27 and TRBJ2-2, with D maybe TRBD2 (6 bases). The CDR3 length is 16 residues. Germline CDR1 MNHEY, CDR2 SMNVEV (reference sequence). The V gene lost 0 bases and the J gene lost 6 bases, with 14 bases spanning the gap. The CDR3 region has the DNA TGTGCCAGCAGTTTATCTTTAGGACTAAAGCCCGGGGAGCTGTTTTTT. Its translation: CASSLSLGLKPGELFF.

The gene calls are TRBV28 and TRBJ1-4; 11 bases are shared with TRBD1. Trimming cost V 6 bases and J 7 bases; bases outside gene matches: 13. The length of the CDR3 is 17 residues. In germline, CDR1 is MDHEN, CDR2 SYDVKM. CDR3 loop: CASSLDRGRPLSEKLFF. CDR3 sequence (DNA): TGTGCCAGCAGCTTGGACAGGGGGCGGCCGTTGAGTGAAAAACTGTTTTTT.

The chain is built from TRBV6-5 and TRBJ1-4, with no clear D. Germline CDR1 is MNHEY and CDR2 is SVGAGI. The CDR3 spans 15 residues. Trimming stripped 1 base from V and 7 bases from J, with 13 bases between. The chain's CDR3 is CASSYYPGEGEKLFF. The CDR3 DNA reads TGTGCCAGCAGTTACTATCCTGGGGAGGGTGAAAAACTGTTTTTT.

The chain uses TRBV10-2 and TRBJ2-5; TRBD2 matches 11 bases. The end of the DNA is better explained by TRBJ2-7, so the J call may be wrong. Looked up from germline, CDR1 is WSHSY and CDR2 is SAAADI. The CDR3 has 14 residues. The CDR3, as DNA: TGCGCCAGCAGTTCTCTAGCGGGAGGCTACGAGCAGTACTTC. It is translated as CASSSLAGGYEQYF.

The chain joins TRBV5-1 to TRBJ1-4, with D perhaps TRBD1 (5 bases). The germline V gene encodes CDR1 SGHRS and CDR2 YFSETQ. Deletions cut 3 bases from V and 4 bases from J, with 16 bases between. The CDR3 runs 16 residues. The DNA for the CDR3 is TGCGCCAGCAGCTCCTCAAGGGGCGGAATTAATGAAAAACTGTTTTTT. It encodes CASSSSRGGINEKLFF.

The chain couples TRBV7-2 to TRBJ1-1; TRBD1 might be the D (6 bases). Deletions cut 3 bases from V and 10 bases from J, with 18 bases between. CDR3 size: 14 residues. Germline CDR1 and CDR2: SGHTA and FQGNSA. The chain's CDR3 is CASSLVSLQGPAFF. The CDR3 region has the DNA TGTGCCAGCAGCTTGGTCTCCTTACAGGGCCCAGCTTTCTTT.